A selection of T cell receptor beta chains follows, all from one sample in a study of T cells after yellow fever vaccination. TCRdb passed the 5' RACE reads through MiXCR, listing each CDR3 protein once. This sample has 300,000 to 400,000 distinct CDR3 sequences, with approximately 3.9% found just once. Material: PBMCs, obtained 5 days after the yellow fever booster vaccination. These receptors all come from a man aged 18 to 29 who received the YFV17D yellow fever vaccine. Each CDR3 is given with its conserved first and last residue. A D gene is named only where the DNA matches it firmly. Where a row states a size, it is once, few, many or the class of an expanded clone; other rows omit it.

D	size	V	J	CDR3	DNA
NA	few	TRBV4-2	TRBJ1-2	CASSQDGAESYGYTF	TGTGCCAGCAGCCAAGATGGGGCAGAAAGCTATGGCTACACCTTC
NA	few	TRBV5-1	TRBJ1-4	CASSLWSGEKLFF	TGCGCCAGCAGCTTGTGGTCTGGGGAAAAACTGTTTTTT
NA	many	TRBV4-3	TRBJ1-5	CASSQSRGGNQPQHF	TGCGCCAGCAGCCAAAGTCGGGGCGGTAATCAGCCCCAGCATTTT
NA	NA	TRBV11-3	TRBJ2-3	CASSSTWTDTQYF	TGTGCCAGCAGCTCCACATGGACAGATACGCAGTATTTT
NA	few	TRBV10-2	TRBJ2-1	CASGLLEGDNEQFF	TGCGCCAGCGGCCTGCTCGAGGGGGACAATGAGCAGTTCTTC
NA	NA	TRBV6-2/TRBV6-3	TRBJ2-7	CASSYSNYEQYF	TGTGCCAGCAGTTACTCGAATTACGAGCAGTACTTC
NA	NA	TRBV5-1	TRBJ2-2	CASRLGGSTGELFF	TGCGCCAGCAGGTTGGGGGGATCCACCGGGGAGCTGTTTTTT
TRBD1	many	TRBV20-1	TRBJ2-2	CSATPWDRGEAGELFF	TGCAGTGCAACGCCGTGGGACAGGGGTGAGGCCGGGGAGCTGTTTTTT
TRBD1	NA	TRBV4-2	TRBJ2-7	CASSPVDRVDEQYF	TGTGCCAGCAGTCCGGTGGACAGGGTGGACGAGCAGTACTTC
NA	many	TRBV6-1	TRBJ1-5	CASRETGEAQPQHF	TGTGCCAGCAGGGAGACAGGCGAAGCTCAGCCCCAGCATTTT
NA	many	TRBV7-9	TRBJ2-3	CASSLSHGSYSTDTQYF	TGTGCCAGCAGCTTATCCCACGGAAGCTATAGCACAGATACGCAGTATTTT
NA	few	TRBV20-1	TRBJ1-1	CSADGRNTEAFF	TGCAGTGCGGACGGACGGAACACTGAAGCTTTCTTT
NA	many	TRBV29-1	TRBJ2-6	CSVEDEGSGANVLTF	TGCAGCGTTGAGGACGAGGGATCTGGGGCCAACGTCCTGACTTTC
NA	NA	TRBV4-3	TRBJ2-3	CASSHGLGHTDTQYF	TGCGCCAGCAGCCACGGATTAGGGCACACAGATACGCAGTATTTT
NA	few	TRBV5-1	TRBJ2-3	CASSARSDSTDTQYF	TGCGCCAGCAGCGCACGGAGCGATAGCACAGATACGCAGTATTTT
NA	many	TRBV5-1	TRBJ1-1	CASSTDLTPTTEAFF	TGCGCCAGCAGCACGGACCTTACCCCAACCACTGAAGCTTTCTTT
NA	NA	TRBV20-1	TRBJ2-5	CSASGTCGETQYF	TGCAGTGCGTCCGGGACTTGCGGGGAGACCCAGTACTTC
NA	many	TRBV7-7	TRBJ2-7	CASSSSSGDLYF	TGTGCCAGCAGCTCGAGCTCAGGGGACCTGTACTTC
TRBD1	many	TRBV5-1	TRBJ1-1	CASSIDREDTEAFF	TGCGCCAGCAGCATCGACAGGGAGGACACTGAAGCTTTCTTT
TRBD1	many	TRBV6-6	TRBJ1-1	CASSQTGQVSMNTEAFF	TGTGCCAGCAGCCAAACGGGACAGGTATCCATGAACACTGAAGCTTTCTTT
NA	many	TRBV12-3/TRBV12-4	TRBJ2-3	CASSLTGADTQYF	TGTGCCAGCAGTTTGACGGGTGCAGATACGCAGTATTTT
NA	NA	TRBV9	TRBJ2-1	CASSGGPPQSYNEQFF	TGTGCCAGCAGCGGGGGGCCGCCACAGTCCTACAATGAGCAGTTCTTC
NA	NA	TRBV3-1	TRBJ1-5	CASSPSGGSQPQHF	TGTGCCAGCAGCCCCAGTGGCGGGTCTCAGCCCCAGCATTTT
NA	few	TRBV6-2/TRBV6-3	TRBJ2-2	CASSQRGSGTGELFF	TGTGCCAGCAGTCAACGGGGGTCGGGCACCGGGGAGCTGTTTTTT
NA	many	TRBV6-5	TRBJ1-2	CASSYFGGGPKGYTF	TGTGCCAGCAGTTATTTTGGCGGCGGCCCCAAGGGCTACACCTTC
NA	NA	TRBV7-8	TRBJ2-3	CASSPASGTTDTQYF	TGTGCCAGCAGCCCAGCCTCCGGGACCACAGATACGCAGTATTTT
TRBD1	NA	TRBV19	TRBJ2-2	CAIRGTNTGELFF	TGTGCCATCAGGGGGACGAACACCGGGGAGCTGTTTTTT
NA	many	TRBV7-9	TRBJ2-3	CASLNPGRVTDTQYF	TGTGCCAGCCTCAATCCTGGCAGGGTCACAGATACGCAGTATTTT
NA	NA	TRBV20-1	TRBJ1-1	CSARAFLEAFF	TGCAGTGCTAGAGCCTTCCTTGAAGCTTTCTTT
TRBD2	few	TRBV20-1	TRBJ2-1	CSAEPQRGYYNEQFF	TGCAGTGCCGAGCCCCAGCGGGGGTACTACAATGAGCAGTTCTTC
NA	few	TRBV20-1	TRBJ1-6	CSARVRENSPLHF	TGCAGTGCTAGAGTCAGGGAAAATTCACCCCTCCACTTT
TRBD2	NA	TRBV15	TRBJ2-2	CATRLAGANTGELFF	TGTGCCACCAGGTTAGCGGGGGCGAACACCGGGGAGCTGTTTTTT
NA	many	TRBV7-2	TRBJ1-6	CASSLGQGGSPLHF	TGTGCCAGCAGCTTAGGTCAGGGAGGTTCACCCCTCCACTTT
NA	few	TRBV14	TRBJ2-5	CASSQDLALLETQYF	TGTGCCAGCAGCCAAGATCTTGCCTTGTTGGAGACCCAGTACTTC
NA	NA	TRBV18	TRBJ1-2	CASSPDSGPYRGYTF	TGTGCCAGCTCACCAGACTCCGGGCCTTATAGGGGCTACACCTTC
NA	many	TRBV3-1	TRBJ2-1	CASSSRGANEQFF	TGTGCCAGCAGCTCTCGAGGGGCGAATGAGCAGTTCTTC
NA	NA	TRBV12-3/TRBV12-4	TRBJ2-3	CASGGQWGTDTQYF	TGTGCCAGCGGAGGGCAGTGGGGCACAGATACGCAGTATTTT
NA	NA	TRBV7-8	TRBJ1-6	CASSLSGHNSPLHF	TGTGCCAGCAGCTTGTCGGGACATAATTCACCCCTCCACTTT
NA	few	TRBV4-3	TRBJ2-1	CASSQERWNEQFF	TGCGCCAGCAGCCAGGAGAGGTGGAATGAGCAGTTCTTC
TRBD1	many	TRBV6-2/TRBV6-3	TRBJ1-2	CASRLRGPYGYTF	TGTGCCAGCAGGCTCAGGGGGCCCTATGGCTACACCTTC
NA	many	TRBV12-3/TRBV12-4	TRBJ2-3	CASRSDRPPSTDTQYF	TGTGCCAGCAGGTCAGACAGGCCACCTAGCACAGATACGCAGTATTTT